The 18 T cell receptor beta chains in this list originate from one sample, sequenced in a study of T cells expressing NK-cell markers (dated by TCRdb to the early 2020s). Libraries were made using 5' RACE. TCRdb shows the sequencer as Illumina HiSeq 2000. The reads underwent TCRdb reprocessing, giving one record for each CDR3 protein sequence and no DNA. This sample's clone table shows about 260,000 distinct CDR3 sequences. Around 0.4% of the sample rests with the top ten. The sample consisted of blood T cells: a sorted CD56 or NKG2C T cell subset, CD4+ or CD8+ T cells, or bulk PBMC T cells (not recorded which). These receptors all stem from a man aged 18 to 30 in good health. Donor details come from another sample of the same person, matched by shared clones.

The V gene is TRBV5-1, the J gene TRBJ1-4; TCRdb gives TRBD1 as the D gene, but with no DNA this cannot be confirmed. There are 15 residues in the CDR3. Germline V lookup: CDR1 SGHRS, CDR2 YFSETQ. The CDR3: CASRGQGAFSEKLFF. The variable domain in full, completed from reference TRBV5-1 and TRBJ1-4, reads KAGVTQTPRYLIKTRGQQVTLSCSPISGHRSVSWYQQTPGQGLQFLFEYFSETQRNKGNFPGRFSGRQFSNSRSEMNVSTLELGDSALYLCASRGQGAFSEKLFFGSGTQLSVL.

The rearrangement uses TRBV24-1 and TRBJ2-2; absent DNA, TCRdb's TRBD1 call cannot be checked. The CDR3 loop spans 16 amino acids. CDR1 is KGHDR, CDR2 SFDVKD, per germline. CDR3 protein: CATSEITGAYTGELFF.

This sequence joins TRBV5-1 and TRBJ2-3; with no DNA, the TCRdb D assignment of TRBD2 cannot be verified. The germline V gene encodes CDR1 SGHRS and CDR2 YFSETQ. The CDR3 is 15 amino acids. CDR3 residues: CASSYSLSGTDTQYF.

The chain carries TRBV12-3 or TRBV12-4 and TRBJ2-3. The CDR3 totals 17 residues. CDR3 sequence reads: CASSFPLSQTSTDTQYF.

The CDR3 reads CASSKGQGPYEQYF. The chain employs TRBV21-1 and TRBJ2-7; TCRdb's D call, TRBD1, is unchecked because there is no DNA. TRBV21-1 is reported as a pseudogene. There are 14 residues in the CDR3.

The chain has TRBV29-1 and TRBJ2-5; as DNA is missing, the TRBD1 call by TCRdb cannot be tested. CDR3 length: 14 amino acids. Germline loops: CDR1 SQVTM, CDR2 ANQGSEA. CDR3 residues: CSANRDPIGETQYF.

V is TRBV6-1 and J is TRBJ2-4; TCRdb's assignment of TRBD1 cannot be checked, as there is no DNA. Germline CDR1 reads MNHNS; CDR2 reads SASEGT. CDR3 length: 14 amino acids. The chain's CDR3 is CASSGLRGQDIQYF.

V and J are TRBV25-1 and TRBJ2-5. Germline V gene sequence: CDR1 MGHDK, CDR2 SYGVNS. The CDR3 is 11 amino acids. CDR3 amino acids: CASSAGETQYF. Complete variable domain (other parts from reference TRBV25-1 and TRBJ2-5): EADIYQTPRYLVIGTGKKITLECSQTMGHDKMYWYQQDPGMELHLIHYSYGVNSTEKGDLSSESTVSRIRTEHFPLTLESARPSHTSQYLCASSAGETQYFGPGTRLLVL.

The chain combines TRBV20-1 with TRBJ1-1. The CDR3 is 14 amino acids. Germline CDR1 is DFQATT and CDR2 is SNEGSKA (reference sequence). The CDR3 loop is CSARLGNPNTEAFF.

J is TRBJ1-1 and V is TRBV29-1; TCRdb returns TRBD1, unconfirmable since there is no DNA. CDR1 is SQVTM, CDR2 ANQGSEA, per germline. This CDR3 spans 13 amino acids. CDR3 sequence reads: CSVVGQGGTEAFF.

The rearrangement joins TRBV4-2 to TRBJ2-3; TCRdb indicates TRBD2, and absent DNA this call remains unverified. The germline gives CDR1 LGHNA, CDR2 YNFKEQ. CDR3 size: 16 residues. CDR3 loop: CASSQQGTSGTDTQYF.

The chain recombines TRBV4-2 with TRBJ2-1; TCRdb proposes TRBD2, but this gene call is untestable without DNA. The CDR3 has 16 residues. Germline CDR1 is LGHNA and CDR2 is YNFKEQ. CDR3 loop: CASSQERLAGGNEQFF.

The V and J genes are TRBV3-1 and TRBJ2-3; TCRdb names TRBD1, which stays unverified in the absence of DNA. The germline CDR1 and CDR2 sequences are LGHDT and YNNKEL (reference sequence). The CDR3 extends over 15 amino acids. This CDR3 is CASSLGTASTDTQYF.

The rearrangement joins TRBV7-8 to TRBJ2-1. The length of the CDR3 is 12 residues. Per the germline V gene, CDR1 is SGHVS and CDR2 is FQNEAQ. The CDR3: CASSGITREQFF.

This rearrangement joins TRBV5-4 to TRBJ1-1; the D gene TCRdb calls, TRBD1, cannot be checked with no DNA. The CDR3 extends over 13 amino acids. Per the germline V gene, CDR1 is SGHNT and CDR2 is YYREEE (reference sequence). The CDR3: CASSPQGRPEAFF.

The chain has TRBV5-4 and TRBJ2-3; TCRdb selects TRBD1, and the lack of DNA leaves this call unchecked. From germline, CDR1 is SGHNT and CDR2 YYREEE (reference sequence). CDR3 length equals 14 residues. CDR3: CASSMGQATDTQYF.

The chain employs TRBV11-2 and TRBJ1-2; without DNA, the TCRdb call of TRBD1 cannot be checked. Per germline, CDR1 SGHAT and CDR2 FQNNGV. The CDR3 consists of 18 residues. CDR3 amino acids: CASSSHFPGQGTSYGYTF. The entire variable domain, with the rest obtained from reference TRBV11-2 and TRBJ1-2, is as follows: EAGVAQSPRYKIIEKRQSVAFWCNPISGHATLYWYQQILGQGPKLLIQFQNNGVVDDSQLPKDRFSAERLKGVDSTLKIQPAKLEDSAVYLCASSSHFPGQGTSYGYTFGSGTRLTVV.

The V call is TRBV28, the J call TRBJ2-3; the TRBD1 assignment by TCRdb is unverifiable without DNA. Per the germline V gene, CDR1 is MDHEN and CDR2 is SYDVKM. The length of the CDR3 is 16 residues. The CDR3 region is CASSSQDRGLADTQYF.